This T cell receptor beta chain was found in a study of OX40 agonist ivuxolimab in advanced cancers. Study results and caveats: CD4+ and CD8+ blood T cells expanded clonally by week 6 at 0.1 to 3.0 mg/kg.

Sequencing used immunoSEQ multiplex PCR; TCRdb keeps in-frame clones, though not all of them. The sample holds fewer than 40,000 clones, about three quarters seen once. V was cut by 7 bases and J by 0 bases, with 18 bases left in between. The CDR3 extends over 16 amino acids. Germline CDR1 and CDR2: MDHEN and SYDVKM. The table lists this clone with a count of one. Its antigen is still unknown. The input for sequencing was CD4+ or CD8+ T cells sorted from blood, taken in a trial of the OX40 agonist ivuxolimab. This sequence originates from an adult with an advanced solid tumor such as melanoma, head and neck, liver or kidney cancer. The rearrangement uses TRBV28 and TRBJ1-2; perhaps TRBD1 as D (5 bases). The CDR3 DNA sequence: TGTGCCAGCACTGGCCCCGACAGCAGTTCTAACTATGGCTACACCTTC. Translating gives CASTGPDSSSNYGYTF.